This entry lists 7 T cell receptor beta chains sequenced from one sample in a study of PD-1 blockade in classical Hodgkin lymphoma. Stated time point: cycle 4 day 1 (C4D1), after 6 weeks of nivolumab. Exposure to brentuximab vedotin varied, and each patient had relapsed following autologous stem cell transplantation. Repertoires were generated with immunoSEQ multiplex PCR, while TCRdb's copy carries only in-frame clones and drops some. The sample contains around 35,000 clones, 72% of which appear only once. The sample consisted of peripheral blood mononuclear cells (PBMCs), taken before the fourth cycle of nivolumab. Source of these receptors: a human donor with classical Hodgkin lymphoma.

CDR3 residues: CSPSTGGSSPLHF. For the CDR3, the DNA is TGCAGCCCTTCCACGGGGGGGAGTTCACCCCTCCACTTT. J is TRBJ1-6 and V is TRBV29-1; possible D gene TRBD1, 5 bases. Germline V CDR1 and CDR2: SQVTM, ANQGSEA. Deletions cut 8 bases from V and 9 bases from J, with 17 bases between. The CDR3 extends over 13 amino acids.

The CDR3 here is CAWSTGTGSYEQYF. CDR3 nucleotide sequence: TGTGCCTGGTCGACCGGGACAGGGTCCTACGAGCAGTACTTC. This chain links TRBV30 with TRBJ2-7; 9 nucleotides align to TRBD1. Germline V gives CDR1 GTSNPN, CDR2 SVGIG (reference sequence). This CDR3 region has 14 residues. V shed 5 bases, J shed 1 base, and the junction held 6 bases outside the gene matches.

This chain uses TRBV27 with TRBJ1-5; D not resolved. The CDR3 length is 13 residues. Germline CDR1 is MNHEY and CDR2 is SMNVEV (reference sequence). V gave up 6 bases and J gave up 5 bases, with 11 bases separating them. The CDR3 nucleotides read TGTGCCAGCAGCGAAACGGATTATCAGCCCCAGCATTTT. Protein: CASSETDYQPQHF.

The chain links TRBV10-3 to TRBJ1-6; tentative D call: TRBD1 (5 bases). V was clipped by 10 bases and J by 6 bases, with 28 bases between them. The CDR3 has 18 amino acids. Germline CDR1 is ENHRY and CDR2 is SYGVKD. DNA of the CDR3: TGTGCCAGCTGGGAAGGGACGGTCGGCTCTCGGGGTAATTCACCCCTCCACTTT. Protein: CASWEGTVGSRGNSPLHF.

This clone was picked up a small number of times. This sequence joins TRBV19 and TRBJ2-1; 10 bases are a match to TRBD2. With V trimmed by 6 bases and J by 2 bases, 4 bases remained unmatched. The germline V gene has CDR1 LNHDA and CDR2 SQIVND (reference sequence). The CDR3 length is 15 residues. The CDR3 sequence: CASRASGSPYNEQFF. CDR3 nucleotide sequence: TGTGCCAGTAGAGCTAGCGGGAGCCCCTACAATGAGCAGTTCTTC.

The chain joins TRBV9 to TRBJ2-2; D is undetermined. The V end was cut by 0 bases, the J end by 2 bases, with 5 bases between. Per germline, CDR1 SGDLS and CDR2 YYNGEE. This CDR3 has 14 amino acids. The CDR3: CASSVALNTGELFF. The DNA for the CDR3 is TGTGCCAGCAGCGTAGCCCTTAACACCGGGGAGCTGTTTTTT. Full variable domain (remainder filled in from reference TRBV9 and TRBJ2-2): DSGVTQTPKHLITATGQRVTLRCSPRSGDLSVYWYQQSLDQGLQFLIQYYNGEERAKGNILERFSAQQFPDLHSELNLSSLELGDSALYFCASSVALNTGELFFGEGSRLTVL.

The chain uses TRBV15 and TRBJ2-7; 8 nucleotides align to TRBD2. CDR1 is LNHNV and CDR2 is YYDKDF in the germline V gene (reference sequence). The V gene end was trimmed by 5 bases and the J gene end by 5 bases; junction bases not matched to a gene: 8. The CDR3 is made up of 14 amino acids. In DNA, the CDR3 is TGTGCCACCAGCTTGAGCGGGAGTCACAACGAGCAGTACTTC. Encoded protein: CATSLSGSHNEQYF. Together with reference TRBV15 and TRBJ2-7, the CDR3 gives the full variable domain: DAMVIQNPRYQVTQFGKPVTLSCSQTLNHNVMYWYQQKSSQAPKLLFHYYDKDFNNEADTPDNFQSRRPNTSFCFLDIRSPGLGDTAMYLCATSLSGSHNEQYFGPGTRLTVT.